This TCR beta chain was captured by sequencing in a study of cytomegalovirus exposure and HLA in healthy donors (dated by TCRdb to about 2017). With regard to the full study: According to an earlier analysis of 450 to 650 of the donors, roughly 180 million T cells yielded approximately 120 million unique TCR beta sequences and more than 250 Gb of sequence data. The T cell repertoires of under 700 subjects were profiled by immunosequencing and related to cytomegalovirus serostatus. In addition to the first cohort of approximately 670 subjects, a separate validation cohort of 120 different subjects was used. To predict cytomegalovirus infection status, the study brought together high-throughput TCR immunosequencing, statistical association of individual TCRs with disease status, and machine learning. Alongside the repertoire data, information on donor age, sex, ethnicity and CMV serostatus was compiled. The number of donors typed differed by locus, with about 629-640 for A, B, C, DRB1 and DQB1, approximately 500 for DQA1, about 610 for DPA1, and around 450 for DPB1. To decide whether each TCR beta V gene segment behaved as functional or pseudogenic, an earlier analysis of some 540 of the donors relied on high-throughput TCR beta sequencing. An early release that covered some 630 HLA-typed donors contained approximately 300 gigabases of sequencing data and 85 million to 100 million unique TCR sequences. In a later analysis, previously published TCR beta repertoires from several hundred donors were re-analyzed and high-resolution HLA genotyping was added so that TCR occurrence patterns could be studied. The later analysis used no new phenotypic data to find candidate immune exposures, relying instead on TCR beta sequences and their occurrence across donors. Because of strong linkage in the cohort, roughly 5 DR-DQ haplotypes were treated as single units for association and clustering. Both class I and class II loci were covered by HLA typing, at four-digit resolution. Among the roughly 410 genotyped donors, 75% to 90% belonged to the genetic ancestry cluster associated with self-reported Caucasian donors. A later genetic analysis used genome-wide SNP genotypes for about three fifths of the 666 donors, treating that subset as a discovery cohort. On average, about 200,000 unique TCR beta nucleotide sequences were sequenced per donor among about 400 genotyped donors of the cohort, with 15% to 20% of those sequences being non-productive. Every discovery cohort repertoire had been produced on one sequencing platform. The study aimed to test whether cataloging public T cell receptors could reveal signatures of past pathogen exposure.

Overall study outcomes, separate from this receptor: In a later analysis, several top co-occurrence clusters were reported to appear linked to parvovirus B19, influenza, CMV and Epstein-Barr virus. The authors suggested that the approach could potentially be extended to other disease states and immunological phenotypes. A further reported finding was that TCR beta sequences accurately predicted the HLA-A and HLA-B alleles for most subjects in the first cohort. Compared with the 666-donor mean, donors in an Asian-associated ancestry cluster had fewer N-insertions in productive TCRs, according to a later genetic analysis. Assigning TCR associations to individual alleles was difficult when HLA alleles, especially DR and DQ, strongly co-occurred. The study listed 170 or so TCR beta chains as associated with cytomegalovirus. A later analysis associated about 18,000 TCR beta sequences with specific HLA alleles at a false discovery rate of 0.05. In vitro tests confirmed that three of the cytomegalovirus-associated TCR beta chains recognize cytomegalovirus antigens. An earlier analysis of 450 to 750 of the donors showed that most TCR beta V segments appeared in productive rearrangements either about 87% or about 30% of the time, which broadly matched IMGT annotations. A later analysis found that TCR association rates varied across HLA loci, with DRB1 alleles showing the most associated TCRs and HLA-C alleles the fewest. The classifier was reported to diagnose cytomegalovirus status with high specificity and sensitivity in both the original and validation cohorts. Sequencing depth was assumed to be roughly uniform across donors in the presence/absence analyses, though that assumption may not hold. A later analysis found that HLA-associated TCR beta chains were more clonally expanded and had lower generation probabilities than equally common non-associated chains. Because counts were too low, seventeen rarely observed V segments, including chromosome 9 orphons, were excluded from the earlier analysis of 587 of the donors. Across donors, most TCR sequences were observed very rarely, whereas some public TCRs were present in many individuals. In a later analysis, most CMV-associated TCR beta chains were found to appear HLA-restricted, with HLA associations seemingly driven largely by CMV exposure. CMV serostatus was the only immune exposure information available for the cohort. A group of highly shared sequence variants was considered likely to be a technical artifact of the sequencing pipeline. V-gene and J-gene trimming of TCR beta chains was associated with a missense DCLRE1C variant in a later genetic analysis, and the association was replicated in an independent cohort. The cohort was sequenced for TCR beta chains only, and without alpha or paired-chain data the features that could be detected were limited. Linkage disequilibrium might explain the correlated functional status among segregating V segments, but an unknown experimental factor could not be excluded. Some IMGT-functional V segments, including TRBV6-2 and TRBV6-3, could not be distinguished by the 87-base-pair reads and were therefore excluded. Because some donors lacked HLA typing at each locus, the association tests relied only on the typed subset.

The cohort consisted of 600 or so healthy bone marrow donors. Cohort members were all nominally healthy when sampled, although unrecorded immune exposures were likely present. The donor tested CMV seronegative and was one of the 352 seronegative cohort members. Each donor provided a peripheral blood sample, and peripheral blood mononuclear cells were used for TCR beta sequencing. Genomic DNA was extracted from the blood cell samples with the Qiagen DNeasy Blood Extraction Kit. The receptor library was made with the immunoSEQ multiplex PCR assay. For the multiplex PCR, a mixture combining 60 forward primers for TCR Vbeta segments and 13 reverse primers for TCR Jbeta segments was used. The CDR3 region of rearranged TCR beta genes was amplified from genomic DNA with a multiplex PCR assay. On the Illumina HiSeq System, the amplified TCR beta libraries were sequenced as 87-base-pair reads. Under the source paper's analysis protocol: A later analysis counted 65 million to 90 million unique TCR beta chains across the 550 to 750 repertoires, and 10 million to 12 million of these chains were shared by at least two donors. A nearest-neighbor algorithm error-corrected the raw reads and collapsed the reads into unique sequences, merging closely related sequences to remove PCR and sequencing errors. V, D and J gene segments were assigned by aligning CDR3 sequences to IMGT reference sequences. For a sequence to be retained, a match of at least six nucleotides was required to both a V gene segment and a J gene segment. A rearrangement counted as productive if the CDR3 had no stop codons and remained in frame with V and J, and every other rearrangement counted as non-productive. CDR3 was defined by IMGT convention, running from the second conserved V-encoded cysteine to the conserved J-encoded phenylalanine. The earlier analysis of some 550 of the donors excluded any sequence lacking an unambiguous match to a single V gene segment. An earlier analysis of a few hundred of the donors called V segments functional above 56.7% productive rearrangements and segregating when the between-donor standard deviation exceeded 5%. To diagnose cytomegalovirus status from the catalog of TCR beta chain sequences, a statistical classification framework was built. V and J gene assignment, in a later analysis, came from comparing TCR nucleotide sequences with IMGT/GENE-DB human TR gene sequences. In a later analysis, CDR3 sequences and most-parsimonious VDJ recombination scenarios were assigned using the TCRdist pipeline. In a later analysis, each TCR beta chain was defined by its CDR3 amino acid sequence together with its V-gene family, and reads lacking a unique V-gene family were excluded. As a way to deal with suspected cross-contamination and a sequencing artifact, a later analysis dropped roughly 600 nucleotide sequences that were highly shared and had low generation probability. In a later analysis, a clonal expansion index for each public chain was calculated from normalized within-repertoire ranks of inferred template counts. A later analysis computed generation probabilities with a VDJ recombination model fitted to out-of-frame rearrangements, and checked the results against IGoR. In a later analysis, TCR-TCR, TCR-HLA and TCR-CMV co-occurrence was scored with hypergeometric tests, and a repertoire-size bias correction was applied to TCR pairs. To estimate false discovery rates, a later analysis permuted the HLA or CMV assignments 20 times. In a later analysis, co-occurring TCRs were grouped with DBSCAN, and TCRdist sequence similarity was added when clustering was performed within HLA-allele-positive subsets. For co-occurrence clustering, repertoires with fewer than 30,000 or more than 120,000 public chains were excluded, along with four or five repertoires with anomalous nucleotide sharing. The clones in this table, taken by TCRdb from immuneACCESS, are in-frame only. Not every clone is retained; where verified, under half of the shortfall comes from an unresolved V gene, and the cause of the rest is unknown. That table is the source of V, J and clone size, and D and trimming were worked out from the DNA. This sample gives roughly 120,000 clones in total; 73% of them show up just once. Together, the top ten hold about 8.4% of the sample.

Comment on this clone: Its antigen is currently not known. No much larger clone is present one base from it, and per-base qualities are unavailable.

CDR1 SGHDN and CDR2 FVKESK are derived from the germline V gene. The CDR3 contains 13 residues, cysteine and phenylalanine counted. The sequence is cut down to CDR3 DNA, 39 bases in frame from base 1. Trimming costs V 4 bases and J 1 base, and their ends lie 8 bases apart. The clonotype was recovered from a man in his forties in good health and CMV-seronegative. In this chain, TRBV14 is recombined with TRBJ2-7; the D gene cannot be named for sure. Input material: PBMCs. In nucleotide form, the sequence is TGTGCCAGCAGCCTAGCCCAGTCCTACGAGCAGTACTTC. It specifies CASSLAQSYEQYF.